The 8 T cell receptor beta chains listed next were all sequenced from one sample in a study of blood T cell repertoires in COVID-19. Method: immunoSEQ multiplex PCR; TCRdb's copy keeps in-frame clones and lacks some. The sample comprises hundreds of thousands of clones, around 85% of which are singletons, and 3% to 4% rests with the top ten. Sequencing input: peripheral blood. The receptors originated from a woman aged 18-30 years with acute or convalescent COVID-19.

This sequence joins TRBV19 and TRBJ1-3; D call uncertain. The CDR3 covers 11 residues. V lost 9 bases to trimming and J lost 5 bases, with 8 bases between them. Germline values: CDR1 LNHDA, CDR2 SQIVND (reference sequence). CDR3 in DNA: TGTGCCAGCAGACTGAGAAACACCATATATTTT. Amino acids: CASRLRNTIYF.

The chain joins TRBV6-5 to TRBJ2-3; possibly TRBD1 for D (5 bases). CDR1 is MNHEY and CDR2 is SVGAGI in the germline V gene. The V end was cut by 6 bases, the J end by 1 base, with 8 bases between. There are 13 residues in the CDR3. The CDR3 DNA sequence: TGTGCCAGCAGGCCGACAGGCACAGATACGCAGTATTTT. Its translation is CASRPTGTDTQYF.

This clone was observed a handful of times. The rearrangement joins TRBV7-6 to TRBJ2-3, with 8 bases identical to TRBD2. Germline V lookup: CDR1 SGHVS, CDR2 FNYEAQ. The CDR3 is 16 amino acids. The J segment lost 0 bases and the V segment lost 3 bases, leaving 5 bases of the junction unmatched. CDR3 loop: CASSFDSGASTDTQYF. The CDR3 DNA reads as TGTGCCAGCAGCTTTGATAGCGGGGCTAGCACAGATACGCAGTATTTT. The whole variable domain, filled in from reference TRBV7-6 and TRBJ2-3, reads GAGVSQSPRYKVTKRGQDVALRCDPISGHVSLYWYRQALGQGPEFLTYFNYEAQQDKSGLPNDRFSAERPEGSISTLTIQRTEQRDSAMYRCASSFDSGASTDTQYFGPGTRLTVL.

This chain links TRBV28 with TRBJ1-2; D remains unclear. Germline V gene lookup returns CDR1 MDHEN and CDR2 SYDVKM. Trimming took off 2 bases at V and 0 bases at J, with 10 bases between the two ends. The CDR3 runs 15 residues. DNA for the CDR3: TGTGCCAGCAGTTTAGCTAGGATTCCTAACTATGGCTACACCTTC. It encodes CASSLARIPNYGYTF.

The J gene is TRBJ2-1, the V gene TRBV9; TRBD2 is a possible D gene (6 bases). CDR1 is SGDLS and CDR2 is YYNGEE in the germline V gene. Trimming removed 3 bases from V and 5 bases from J, with 12 bases in between. The CDR3 totals 14 residues. The CDR3: CASSEPSANNEQFF. The CDR3 DNA follows: TGTGCCAGCAGCGAGCCTAGCGCAAACAATGAGCAGTTCTTC.

The chain employs TRBV5-1 and TRBJ2-5; 8 positions match TRBD2. In germline, CDR1 is SGHRS, CDR2 YFSETQ. The CDR3 is 14 amino acids. The V and J ends lost 5 bases and 5 bases, in that order; junction bases with no gene match: 8. The CDR3 coding sequence is TGCGCCAGCAGTTTTAGCGGGACCCTGGAGACCCAGTACTTC. It specifies CASSFSGTLETQYF.

V and J are TRBV28 and TRBJ2-4, with 11 positions matching TRBD1. The CDR3 contains 12 residues. Germline V CDR1 and CDR2: MDHEN, SYDVKM. J lost 8 bases, V lost 6 bases, and 0 bases had no gene match. CDR3 amino acids: CASRGQGDIQYF. The CDR3 DNA sequence: TGTGCCAGCAGGGGACAGGGGGACATTCAGTACTTC.

The V gene is TRBV5-5, the J gene TRBJ2-3, with 8 bases fitting TRBD2. Losses at the gene ends were 3 bases for V and 5 bases for J; bases not matched to a gene: 11. CDR1 is SGHKS, CDR2 YYEKEE, per germline (reference sequence). The CDR3 covers 16 residues. This CDR3 reads CASSYPGLATRDTQYF. The CDR3 DNA reads as TGTGCCAGCAGCTACCCTGGACTAGCCACCCGAGATACGCAGTATTTT.